The rows below give T cell receptor beta chains drawn from one sample of a study of regulatory T cells in long-lasting Graves disease. TCRdb re-called the multiplex PCR reads with MiXCR, one entry per CDR3 protein. The table includes fewer than 400,000 distinct CDR3 sequences, around a fifth detected once. The starting material was peripheral blood mononuclear cells (PBMCs), obtained when the disease was refractory, from a patient treated with antithyroid drugs. All receptors derive from a female donor with Graves disease. CDR3s include the opening cysteine and the closing phenylalanine or tryptophan. Fields, in order: J gene, V gene, clone size, D gene, CDR3 protein, CDR3 DNA. A D gene is named only where the DNA matches it firmly. Clone size is stated in some rows and not others, as once, few, many or a class when expanded.

>TRBJ2-4|TRBV28|-|-
CASSWGPNIQYF
TGTGCCAGCAGTTGGGGACCAAACATTCAGTACTTC
>TRBJ1-1|TRBV13|-|-
CASQPASGGNTEAFF
TGTGCCAGCCAGCCCGCATCCGGGGGGAACACTGAAGCTTTCTTT
>TRBJ1-2|TRBV7-8|many|TRBD1
CASSSRDRDNYGYTF
TGTGCCAGCAGCAGCCGGGACAGGGATAACTATGGCTACACCTTC
>TRBJ1-1|TRBV24-1|-|-
CATGTNTEAFF
TGTGCCACCGGGACAAACACTGAAGCTTTCTTT
>TRBJ1-1|TRBV7-2|many|-
CASSFFLPTEAFF
TGTGCCAGCAGCTTCTTCCTACCCACTGAAGCTTTCTTT
>TRBJ2-5|TRBV19|many|-
CASSIEGRDRVGETQYF
TGTGCCAGTAGTATAGAAGGGCGGGATCGAGTTGGGGAGACCCAGTACTTC
>TRBJ2-6|TRBV28|-|TRBD1
CASSLLRIQGPLSGANVLTF
TGTGCCAGCAGTTTATTAAGGATACAGGGGCCCCTCTCTGGGGCCAACGTCCTGACTTTC
>TRBJ1-1|TRBV6-1|many|-
CASTSWQYTEAFF
TGTGCCAGCACAAGTTGGCAGTACACTGAAGCTTTCTTT
>TRBJ2-7|TRBV7-9|-|-
CASSLFAGTKEGEQYF
TGTGCCAGCAGCTTATTCGCGGGGACCAAGGAGGGAGAGCAGTACTTC
>TRBJ1-1|TRBV7-2|few|-
CASSLGGGSGRTEAFF
TGTGCCAGCAGCTTAGGTGGAGGATCAGGGAGGACTGAAGCTTTCTTT
>TRBJ1-2|TRBV7-9|-|-
CASSFLEGYGYTF
TGTGCCAGCAGCTTCTTGGAGGGCTATGGCTACACCTTC
>TRBJ2-3|TRBV10-3|-|TRBD1
CAISEATGRDTQYF
TGTGCCATCAGTGAGGCGACAGGGCGCGATACGCAGTATTTT
>TRBJ2-5|TRBV30|few|-
CAWTGVLWQETQYF
TGTGCCTGGACCGGGGTACTGTGGCAAGAGACCCAGTACTTC
>TRBJ1-5|TRBV27|many|-
CASSFRGRGAQPQHF
TGTGCCAGCAGTTTTCGGGGGAGGGGAGCTCAGCCCCAGCATTTT
>TRBJ2-6|TRBV27|few|TRBD1
CASSAPGTAHPGANVLTF
TGTGCCAGCAGTGCGCCCGGGACAGCTCATCCCGGGGCCAACGTCCTGACTTTC
>TRBJ2-5|TRBV12-3/TRBV12-4|many|TRBD2
CASRPSGRAGETQYF
TGTGCCAGCAGACCCAGCGGGAGGGCCGGGGAGACCCAGTACTTC
>TRBJ1-2|TRBV7-2|-|-
CASSFPVFHYGYTF
TGTGCCAGCAGCTTCCCGGTGTTTCACTATGGCTACACCTTC
>TRBJ2-7|TRBV7-9|-|-
CASSSRQGPEQYF
TGTGCCAGCAGCTCAAGGCAGGGTCCCGAGCAGTACTTC
>TRBJ2-7|TRBV12-3/TRBV12-4|many|TRBD1
CASLGDRGPEQYF
TGTGCCAGCTTGGGGGACAGGGGGCCCGAGCAGTACTTC
>TRBJ1-5|TRBV6-1|-|-
CASNLWTGQPQHF
TGTGCCAGCAACTTATGGACGGGACAGCCCCAGCATTTT